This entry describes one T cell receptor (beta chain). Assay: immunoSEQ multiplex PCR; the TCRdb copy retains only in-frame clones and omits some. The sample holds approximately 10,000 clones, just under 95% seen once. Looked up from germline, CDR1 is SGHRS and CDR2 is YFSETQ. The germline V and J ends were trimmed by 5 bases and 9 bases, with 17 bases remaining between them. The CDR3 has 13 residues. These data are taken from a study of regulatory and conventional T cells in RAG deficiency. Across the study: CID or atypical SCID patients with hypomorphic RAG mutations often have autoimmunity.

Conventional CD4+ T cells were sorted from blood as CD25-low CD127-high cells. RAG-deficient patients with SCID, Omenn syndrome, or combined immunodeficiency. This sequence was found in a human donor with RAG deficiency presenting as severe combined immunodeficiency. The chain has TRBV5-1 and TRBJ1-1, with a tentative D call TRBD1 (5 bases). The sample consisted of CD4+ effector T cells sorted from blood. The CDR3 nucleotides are TGCGCCAGCAGTCCCCTGGTGGAGGGGAAAGCTTTCTTT. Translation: CASSPLVEGKAFF.